A single sample is the source of the 28 T cell receptor beta chains below, sequenced in a study of CD8+ T cells in alopecia areata. Treatment meaning: oral pan-JAK inhibitor, 5-10 mg twice daily. Following RNA extraction, reverse transcription yielded cDNA that acted as the sequencing template. Generated by immunoSEQ multiplex PCR, the TCRdb table keeps only in-frame clones and is missing some. This table has about 190,000 clones, about three fifths appearing once. The sample was CD4+ T cells sorted from blood, taken at week 4, from a patient treated with tofacitinib. The receptor source for this set is a human donor with alopecia areata.

This clone was counted a few times. The rearrangement joins TRBV4-1 to TRBJ2-5; D might be TRBD1 (5 bases). Germline assignment: CDR1 MGHRA and CDR2 YSYEKL. Trimming removed 2 bases from V and 1 base from J, with 11 bases in between. CDR3 length equals 15 residues. CDR3 protein: CASSQKQAFQETQYF. The CDR3 region has the DNA TGCGCCAGCAGCCAAAAACAGGCCTTCCAAGAGACCCAGTACTTC.

This chain connects TRBV5-1 to TRBJ2-4; perhaps TRBD1 as D (6 bases). Germline CDR1 and CDR2: SGHRS and YFSETQ. V lost 5 bases, J lost 1 base, and 19 bases lay in between. The CDR3 loop spans 17 amino acids. The CDR3: CASSYEQGPWAKNIQYF. CDR3 coding DNA: TGCGCCAGCAGTTACGAACAGGGTCCTTGGGCCAAAAACATTCAGTACTTC. The whole variable domain, filled in from reference TRBV5-1 and TRBJ2-4, reads KAGVTQTPRYLIKTRGQQVTLSCSPISGHRSVSWYQQTPGQGLQFLFEYFSETQRNKGNFPGRFSGRQFSNSRSEMNVSTLELGDSALYLCASSYEQGPWAKNIQYFGAGTRLSVL.

The chain is built from TRBV29-1 and TRBJ1-1, with D perhaps matching TRBD1 (6 bases). The V gene lost 5 bases and the J gene lost 1 base, with 17 bases spanning the gap. The CDR3 extends over 15 amino acids. The V gene's germline CDR1 is SQVTM and CDR2 ANQGSEA. CDR3 sequence (DNA): TGCAGCGTTCAAGGGGGATTCAAAGGGAACACTGAAGCTTTCTTT. Encoded protein: CSVQGGFKGNTEAFF.

This chain connects TRBV2 to TRBJ2-1; D may correspond to TRBD1 or TRBD2 (5 bases each). Germline V gives CDR1 SNHLY, CDR2 FYNNEI. Trimming took 5 bases from V and 8 from J, leaving 28 bases between them. The CDR3 consists of 18 residues. CDR3 protein: CASSQYGATTLLSDEQFF. CDR3 sequence (DNA): TGTGCCAGCAGTCAGTACGGGGCCACCACGCTCTTGTCGGATGAGCAGTTCTTC.

The chain carries TRBV25-1 and TRBJ2-3, with D maybe TRBD2 (6 bases). This CDR3 contains 15 residues. V lost 3 bases and J lost 0, with 10 bases in between. In germline, CDR1 is MGHDK, CDR2 SYGVNS. CDR3 sequence: CASSEWEDSTDTQYF. DNA for the CDR3: TGTGCCAGCAGTGAGTGGGAGGATAGCACAGATACGCAGTATTTT.

The chain employs TRBV29-1 and TRBJ2-3, with D hard to call. The germline gives CDR1 SQVTM, CDR2 ANQGSEA. The V and J ends lost 6 bases and 0 bases respectively, with 16 bases between them. The CDR3 has 15 amino acids. CDR3 coding DNA: TGCAGCGTGGTACTTTACGGGCCTAGCACAGATACGCAGTATTTT. It is translated as CSVVLYGPSTDTQYF.

V and J are TRBV7-2 and TRBJ2-1; D gene uncertain. The CDR3 length is 16 residues. CDR1 is SGHTA and CDR2 is FQGNSA in the germline V gene. The V gene lost 0 bases and the J gene lost 1 base, with 10 bases spanning the gap. The CDR3 here is CASSLARSSSYNEQFF. As DNA, the CDR3 is TGTGCCAGCAGCTTAGCCCGGTCGTCTTCCTACAATGAGCAGTTCTTC.

This sequence joins TRBV6-6 and TRBJ2-1, with TRBD1 identical over 10 bases. J lost 7 bases, V lost 10 bases, and 10 bases had no gene match. The CDR3 spans 14 residues. In germline, CDR1 is MNHNY, CDR2 SVGAGI (reference sequence). CDR3 sequence (DNA): TGTGCCACGACAGGGACAGGGGTAGTAAATGAGCAGTTCTTC. This encodes CATTGTGVVNEQFF.

The chain links TRBV30 to TRBJ2-7; unclear D gene. The CDR3 is made up of 14 amino acids. Germline V gene lookup returns CDR1 GTSNPN and CDR2 SVGIG (reference sequence). The V and J ends lost 1 base and 0 bases respectively, with 10 bases between them. The CDR3 here is CAWSGDVSSYEQYF. CDR3 DNA sequence: TGTGCCTGGAGTGGAGACGTCAGCTCCTACGAGCAGTACTTC.

The rearrangement links TRBV30 to TRBJ1-1; D gene unclear. Germline V gene lookup returns CDR1 GTSNPN and CDR2 SVGIG (reference sequence). V lost 2 bases to trimming and J lost 1 base, with 8 bases between them. The CDR3 contains 13 residues. CDR3 sequence: CAWSIQSNTEAFF. CDR3 nucleotides: TGTGCCTGGAGTATACAGTCGAACACTGAAGCTTTCTTT.

The V gene is TRBV7-9, the J gene TRBJ2-5; 8 bases map to TRBD2. The CDR3 extends over 15 amino acids. Germline V gene data show CDR1 as SEHNR and CDR2 as FQNEAQ (reference sequence). After removal of 6 bases from V and 2 bases from J, the junction contained 8 bases not matched to a gene. This CDR3 reads CASSPGVAGQETQYF. CDR3 DNA: TGTGCCAGCAGTCCCGGAGTAGCGGGACAAGAGACCCAGTACTTC.

V usage is TRBV19 and J usage is TRBJ2-2; 10 bases are a match to TRBD1. The V gene's germline CDR1 is LNHDA and CDR2 SQIVND (reference sequence). Trimming at V came to 7 bases and at J to 7 bases, leaving 9 bases not matched to a gene. The CDR3 consists of 15 residues. Here the CDR3 DNA reads TGTGCCAGTATGGGACAGGGGCCCCTAGGCGGGGAGCTGTTTTTT. Its translation is CASMGQGPLGGELFF. The variable domain in full, completed from reference TRBV19 and TRBJ2-2, reads DGGITQSPKYLFRKEGQNVTLSCEQNLNHDAMYWYRQDPGQGLRLIYYSQIVNDFQKGDIAEGYSVSREKKESFPLTVTSAQKNPTAFYLCASMGQGPLGGELFFGEGSRLTVL.

The J gene is TRBJ2-7, the V gene TRBV29-1, with 7 bases identical to TRBD2. V dropped 4 bases and J dropped 3; count of bases not matched to a gene: 12. This CDR3 contains 15 residues. Germline loops: CDR1 SQVTM, CDR2 ANQGSEA. In nucleotides, the CDR3 is TGCAGCGTTGTAGAGCGGGGAGGGACTCGCTACGAGCAGTACTTC. Translating gives CSVVERGGTRYEQYF.

A few counts support this clone. This chain joins TRBV29-1 and TRBJ2-1; 14 nucleotides match TRBD2. V trimming: 7 bases; J trimming: 9 bases; junction bases outside the gene matches: 11. The CDR3 loop spans 15 amino acids. Looked up from germline, CDR1 is SQVTM and CDR2 is ANQGSEA. Here the CDR3 DNA reads TGCAGCGCCAGACTAGCGGGAGGGTGGGGCGGTGAGCAGTTCTTC. Its translation: CSARLAGGWGGEQFF.

The CDR3 here is CAWSVPGGTDTQYF. Written as DNA, the CDR3 is TGTGCCTGGAGTGTACCCGGGGGCACAGATACGCAGTATTTT. V and J are TRBV30 and TRBJ2-3; perhaps TRBD2 as D (5 bases). The CDR3 is 14 amino acids. The V end was cut by 0 bases, the J end by 1 base, with 8 bases between. Germline V gives CDR1 GTSNPN, CDR2 SVGIG (reference sequence).

This chain joins TRBV25-1 and TRBJ2-1; 7 bases match TRBD1. V dropped 10 bases and J dropped 10; count of bases not matched to a gene: 19. Germline V gene sequence: CDR1 MGHDK, CDR2 SYGVNS. CDR3 length equals 15 residues. Here the CDR3 reads CATAFDRVNVGEQFF. The CDR3 nucleotides are TGTGCCACCGCCTTCGACAGGGTTAATGTTGGCGAGCAGTTCTTC.

The V gene is TRBV30, the J gene TRBJ1-5; D gene unclear. This CDR3 has 12 amino acids. Trimming took 6 bases from V and 2 from J, leaving 8 bases between them. Germline V gene lookup returns CDR1 GTSNPN and CDR2 SVGIG (reference sequence). The CDR3 DNA is TGTGCCTGTAGGCAGGGCAATCAGCCCCAGCATTTT. It is translated as CACRQGNQPQHF.

In this sample, this clone turned up once. The CDR3 here is CASSPSDLYEQYF. In DNA, the CDR3 is TGCGCCAGCAGCCCCTCAGACCTCTACGAGCAGTACTTC. V usage is TRBV5-1 and J usage is TRBJ2-7; D unclear. With 4 bases removed from V and 3 bases from J, the gap between germline ends came to 11 bases. Germline CDR1 and CDR2: SGHRS and YFSETQ. The CDR3 is made up of 13 amino acids. Based on the CDR3 plus reference TRBV5-1 and TRBJ2-7, the full variable domain is KAGVTQTPRYLIKTRGQQVTLSCSPISGHRSVSWYQQTPGQGLQFLFEYFSETQRNKGNFPGRFSGRQFSNSRSEMNVSTLELGDSALYLCASSPSDLYEQYFGPGTRLTVT.

The table lists this clone with a few counts. CDR3 in amino acids: CSASGRGSYEQYF. Written as DNA, the CDR3 is TGCAGCGCAAGCGGGAGAGGCTCCTACGAGCAGTACTTC. The V gene is TRBV29-1, the J gene TRBJ2-7, with 8 bases that match TRBD2. The CDR3 totals 13 residues. The V and J ends lost 7 bases and 0 bases, in that order; junction bases with no gene match: 5. In germline, CDR1 is SQVTM, CDR2 ANQGSEA.

This chain uses TRBV7-9 with TRBJ2-3; the D is unclear. This CDR3 comprises 14 residues. The germline V gene encodes CDR1 SEHNR and CDR2 FQNEAQ (reference sequence). Trimming left V 3 bases short and J 4 bases short, with 11 bases between. CDR3 amino acids: CASSFSSPADTQYF. CDR3 in DNA: TGTGCCAGCAGCTTTAGTTCGCCTGCAGATACGCAGTATTTT.

V usage is TRBV29-1 and J usage is TRBJ2-3, with a possible D match to TRBD2 (6 bases). The CDR3 has 15 amino acids. Germline V gene data show CDR1 as SQVTM and CDR2 as ANQGSEA. With 0 bases removed from V and 3 bases from J, the gap between germline ends came to 13 bases. CDR3 sequence reads: CSVEEGREKTDTQYF. CDR3 sequence (DNA): TGCAGCGTTGAAGAGGGCCGGGAGAAGACAGATACGCAGTATTTT.

This clone was counted a few times. The V and J genes are TRBV7-3 and TRBJ2-7; D gene uncertain. The CDR3 is made up of 13 amino acids. Germline V gene lookup returns CDR1 SGHTA and CDR2 FQGTGA. Trimming shortened V by 3 bases and J by 3 bases, and 9 bases separated the two germline ends. CDR3 sequence: CASSFTFLYEQYF. As DNA, the CDR3 is TGTGCCAGCAGCTTCACTTTCCTCTACGAGCAGTACTTC.

This chain uses TRBV27 with TRBJ1-5; perhaps TRBD1 as D (5 bases). The germline V and J ends were trimmed by 2 bases and 7 bases, with 12 bases remaining between them. The CDR3 has 14 amino acids. Per the germline V gene, CDR1 is MNHEY and CDR2 is SMNVEV (reference sequence). CDR3 bases: TGTGCCAGCAGTTTAAGGCAGGGAGGCCAGCCCCAGCATTTT. Translated: CASSLRQGGQPQHF.

The chain links TRBV29-1 to TRBJ1-1; D unresolved. Germline V lookup: CDR1 SQVTM, CDR2 ANQGSEA. With 0 bases removed from V and 0 bases from J, the gap between germline ends came to 11 bases. There are 15 residues in the CDR3. The CDR3 nucleotides are TGCAGCGTTGAAGACAGGTTGGGAGTGAACACTGAAGCTTTCTTT. Its protein product is CSVEDRLGVNTEAFF.

The V gene is TRBV6-1, the J gene TRBJ2-1, with unresolved D. Germline CDR1 reads MNHNS; CDR2 reads SASEGT. V was clipped by 5 bases and J by 3 bases, with 8 bases between them. The CDR3 is made up of 13 amino acids. The CDR3 loop is CASSKSVYNEQFF. The CDR3, as DNA: TGTGCCAGCAGTAAGTCCGTCTACAATGAGCAGTTCTTC.

The chain employs TRBV28 and TRBJ2-5; 7 positions agree with TRBD1. This CDR3 has 13 amino acids. Trimming cost V 7 bases and J 9 bases; bases outside gene matches: 11. Germline V gene lookup returns CDR1 MDHEN and CDR2 SYDVKM. Written as DNA, the CDR3 is TGTGCCAGCACTAAACGACAGGGTCTGGCCCAGTACTTC. Translation gives CASTKRQGLAQYF.

This clone was seen more than once but under ten times. The chain combines TRBV25-1 with TRBJ2-2; 9 bases agree with TRBD2. V lost 2 bases, J lost 3 bases, and 1 base stayed unmatched. Germline V gives CDR1 MGHDK, CDR2 SYGVNS. There are 15 residues in the CDR3. The CDR3 is CASSEAGGYTGELFF. The CDR3 region has the DNA TGTGCCAGCAGTGAAGCGGGAGGGTACACCGGGGAGCTGTTTTTT.

This clone was detected a few times. This rearrangement joins TRBV28 to TRBJ2-1; TRBD1 might be the D (6 bases). CDR3 length: 21 residues. Trimming took off 5 bases at V and 2 bases at J, with 31 bases between the two ends. CDR1 MDHEN and CDR2 SYDVKM come from the germline V gene. CDR3 DNA: TGTGCCAGCAGTCCAACCCTCCCTACAGGGAACGCGAAGTCCCCCTACAATGAGCAGTTCTTC. Its translation is CASSPTLPTGNAKSPYNEQFF.